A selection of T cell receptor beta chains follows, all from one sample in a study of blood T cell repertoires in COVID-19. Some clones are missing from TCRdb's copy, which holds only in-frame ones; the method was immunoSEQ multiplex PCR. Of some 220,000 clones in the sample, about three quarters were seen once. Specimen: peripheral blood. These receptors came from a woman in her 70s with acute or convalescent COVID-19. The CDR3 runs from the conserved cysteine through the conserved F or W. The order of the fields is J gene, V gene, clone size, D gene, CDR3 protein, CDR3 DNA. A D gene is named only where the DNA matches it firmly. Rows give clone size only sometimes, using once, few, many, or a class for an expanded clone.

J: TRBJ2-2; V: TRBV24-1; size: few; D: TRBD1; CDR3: CATRQGDTGELFF; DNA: TGTGCCACCAGACAGGGGGACACCGGGGAGCTGTTTTTT
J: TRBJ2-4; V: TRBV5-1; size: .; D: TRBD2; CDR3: CASSLGGTSGGPGIQYF; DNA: TGCGCCAGCAGCTTGGGAGGTACTAGCGGGGGGCCTGGCATTCAGTACTTC
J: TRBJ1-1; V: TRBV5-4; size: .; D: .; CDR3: CASSRAVGARLDTEAFF; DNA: TGTGCCAGCAGCCGGGCGGTTGGGGCCCGCCTGGACACTGAAGCTTTCTTT
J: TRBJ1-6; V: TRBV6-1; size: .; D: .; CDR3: CASSVLDTWGDSPLHF; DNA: TGTGCCAGCAGTGTGTTGGACACTTGGGGCGATTCACCCCTCCACTTT
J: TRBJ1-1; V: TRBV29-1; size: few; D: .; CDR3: CSVLQNSNTEAFF; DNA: TGCAGCGTCTTACAGAATTCGAACACTGAAGCTTTCTTT
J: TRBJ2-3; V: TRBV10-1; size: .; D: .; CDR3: CASSESGASDTQYF; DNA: TGCGCCAGCAGTGAGTCGGGGGCCTCAGATACGCAGTATTTT
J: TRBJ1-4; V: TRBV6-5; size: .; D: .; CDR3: CASSYSGQLGEKLFF; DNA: TGTGCCAGCAGTTACTCTGGACAGCTGGGGGAAAAACTGTTTTTT
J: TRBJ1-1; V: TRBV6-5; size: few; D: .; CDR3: CASRYGQWNTEAFF; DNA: TGTGCCAGCAGGTACGGACAGTGGAACACTGAAGCTTTCTTT
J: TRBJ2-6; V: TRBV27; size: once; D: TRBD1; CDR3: CASSYLGQGAGANVLTF; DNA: TGTGCCAGCAGTTATCTCGGACAGGGGGCGGGGGCCAACGTCCTGACTTTC
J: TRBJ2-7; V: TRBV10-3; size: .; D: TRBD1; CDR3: CAISGDRADEQYF; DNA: TGTGCCATCAGTGGGGACAGAGCCGACGAGCAGTACTTC
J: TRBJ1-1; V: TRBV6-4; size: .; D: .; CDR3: CASSADRGNEAFF; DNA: TGTGCCAGCAGTGCGGACAGAGGGAATGAAGCTTTCTTT
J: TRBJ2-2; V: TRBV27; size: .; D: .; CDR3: CASNPGSGAGELFF; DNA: TGTGCCAGCAACCCAGGGTCGGGCGCCGGGGAGCTGTTTTTT
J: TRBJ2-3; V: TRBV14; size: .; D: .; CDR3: CASSQAPLETQYF; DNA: TGTGCCAGCAGCCAAGCTCCTCTAGAAACGCAGTATTTT
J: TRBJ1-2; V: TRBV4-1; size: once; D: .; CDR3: CASSQSRQGFNYGYTF; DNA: TGCGCCAGCAGCCAATCTCGTCAGGGATTTAACTATGGCTACACCTTC
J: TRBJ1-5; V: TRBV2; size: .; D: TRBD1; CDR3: CASSPFGQGNQPQHF; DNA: TGTGCCAGCAGTCCCTTCGGACAGGGGAATCAGCCCCAGCATTTT
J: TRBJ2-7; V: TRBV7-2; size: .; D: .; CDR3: CASSKRRTGSYEQYF; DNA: TGTGCCAGCAGCAAGAGGCGGACTGGGTCCTACGAGCAGTACTTC
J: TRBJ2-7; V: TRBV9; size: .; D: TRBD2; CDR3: CASSAGGATAYEQYF; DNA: TGTGCCAGCAGCGCGGGGGGGGCGACAGCTTACGAGCAGTACTTC
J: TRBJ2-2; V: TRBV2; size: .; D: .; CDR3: CASSEAGLNTGELFF; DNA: TGTGCCAGCAGTGAGGCGGGCCTGAACACCGGGGAGCTGTTTTTT
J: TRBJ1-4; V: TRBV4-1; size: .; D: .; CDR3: CASSQDPDEKLFF; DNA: TGCGCCAGCAGCCAAGACCCGGATGAAAAACTGTTTTTT
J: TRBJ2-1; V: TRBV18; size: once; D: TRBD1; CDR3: CASSPSTGTNEQFF; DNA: TGTGCCAGCTCACCATCGACAGGGACGAATGAGCAGTTCTTC
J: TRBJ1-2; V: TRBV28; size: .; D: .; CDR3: CASRTRELYGYTF; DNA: TGTGCCAGCAGAACCCGGGAGCTCTATGGCTACACCTTC
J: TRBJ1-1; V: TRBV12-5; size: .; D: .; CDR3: CASGLSLGAEAFF; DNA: TGTGCTAGTGGTTTGAGTCTAGGCGCTGAAGCTTTCTTT
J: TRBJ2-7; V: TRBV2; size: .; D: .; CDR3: CASSEALTAAIPYEQYF; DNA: TGTGCCAGCAGTGAAGCGCTTACAGCGGCGATCCCATACGAGCAGTACTTC
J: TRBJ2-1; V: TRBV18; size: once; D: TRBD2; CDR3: CASSPGLAGGNEQFF; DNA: TGTGCCAGCTCACCAGGGCTAGCGGGGGGTAATGAGCAGTTCTTC
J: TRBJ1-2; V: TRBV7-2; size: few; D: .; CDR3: CASSLFLEGNGYTF; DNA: TGTGCCAGCAGCTTGTTCTTGGAGGGGAATGGCTACACCTTC
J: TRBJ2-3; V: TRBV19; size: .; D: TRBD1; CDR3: CASSARTGIDTQYF; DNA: TGTGCCAGTAGTGCGAGGACAGGGATAGATACGCAGTATTTT
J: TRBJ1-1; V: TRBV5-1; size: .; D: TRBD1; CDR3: CASSLDGQGAAEAFF; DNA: TGCGCCAGCAGCTTGGATGGACAGGGGGCGGCTGAAGCTTTCTTT
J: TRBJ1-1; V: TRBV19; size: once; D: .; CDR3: CASSRPPEAFF; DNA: TGTGCCAGTAGTAGGCCTCCTGAAGCTTTCTTT
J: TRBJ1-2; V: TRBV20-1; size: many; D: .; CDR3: CSARMDSTYTF; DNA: TGCAGTGCTAGAATGGACAGTACCTACACCTTC
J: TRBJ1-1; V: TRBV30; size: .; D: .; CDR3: CAWSVGGMNTEAFF; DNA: TGTGCCTGGAGTGTCGGAGGGATGAACACTGAAGCTTTCTTT
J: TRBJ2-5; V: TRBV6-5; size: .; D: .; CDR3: CASGGLQVETQYF; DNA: TGTGCCAGCGGGGGACTCCAAGTTGAGACCCAGTACTTC
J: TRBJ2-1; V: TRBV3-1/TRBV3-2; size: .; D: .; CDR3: CASSQGGTYNEQFF; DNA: TGTGCCAGCAGCCAAGGGGGGACTTACAATGAGCAGTTCTTC
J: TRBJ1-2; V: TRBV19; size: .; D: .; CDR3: CASSIRVNYGYTF; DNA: TGTGCCAGTAGTATCCGGGTTAACTATGGCTACACCTTC
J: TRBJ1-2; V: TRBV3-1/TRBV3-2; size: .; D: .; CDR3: CASSYTGQPGGYTF; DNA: TGTGCCAGCAGCTACACAGGGCAGCCGGGCGGCTACACCTTC
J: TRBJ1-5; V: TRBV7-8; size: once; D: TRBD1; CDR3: CASSLGTGAPNQPQHF; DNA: TGTGCCAGCAGCTTAGGAACAGGGGCCCCCAATCAGCCCCAGCATTTT
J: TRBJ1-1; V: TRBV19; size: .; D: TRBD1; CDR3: CASSFGGGAGYTEAFF; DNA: TGTGCCAGTAGCTTCGGAGGGGGCGCCGGCTACACTGAAGCTTTCTTT
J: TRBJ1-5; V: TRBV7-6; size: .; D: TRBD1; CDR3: CASSLGDSLNQPQHF; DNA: TGTGCCAGCAGCTTAGGGGACAGCTTGAATCAGCCCCAGCATTTT
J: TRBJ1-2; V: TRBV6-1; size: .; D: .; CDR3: CASREGGGYGYTF; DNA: TGTGCCAGCAGAGAAGGGGGAGGCTATGGCTACACCTTC
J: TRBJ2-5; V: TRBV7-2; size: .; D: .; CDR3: CASSGGLRETQYF; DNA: TGTGCCAGCAGCGGGGGACTTAGGGAGACCCAGTACTTC
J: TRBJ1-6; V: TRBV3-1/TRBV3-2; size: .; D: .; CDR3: CASSPSSYNSPLHF; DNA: TGTGCCAGCAGTCCGAGCTCCTATAATTCACCCCTCCACTTT
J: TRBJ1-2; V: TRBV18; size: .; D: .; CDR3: CASSPPSGRLAEDGYTF; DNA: TGTGCCAGCTCACCACCGAGCGGTCGTCTAGCCGAGGATGGCTACACCTTC
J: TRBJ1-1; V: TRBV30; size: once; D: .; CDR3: CAWDKGGGMAAFF; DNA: TGTGCCTGGGATAAGGGGGGGGGCATGGCAGCTTTCTTT
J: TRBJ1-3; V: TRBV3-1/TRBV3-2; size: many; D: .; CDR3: CASSQSQRGGGNTIYF; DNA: TGTGCCAGCAGCCAGTCACAGCGGGGGGGTGGAAACACCATATATTTT
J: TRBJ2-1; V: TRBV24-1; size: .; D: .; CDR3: CATSSGTRVFGEQFF; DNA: TGTGCCACCAGTTCTGGGACTCGAGTATTTGGAGAGCAGTTCTTC
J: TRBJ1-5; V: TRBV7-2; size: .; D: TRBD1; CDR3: CASNDRGPNQPQHF; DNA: TGTGCCAGCAACGACAGGGGGCCGAATCAGCCCCAGCATTTT
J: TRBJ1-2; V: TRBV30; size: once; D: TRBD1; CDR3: CAGSGTGHTYGYTF; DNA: TGTGCCGGATCCGGGACAGGGCATACCTATGGCTACACCTTC
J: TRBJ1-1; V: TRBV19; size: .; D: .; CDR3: CASSIGQGWNTEAFF; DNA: TGTGCCAGTAGTATAGGCCAGGGGTGGAACACTGAAGCTTTCTTT
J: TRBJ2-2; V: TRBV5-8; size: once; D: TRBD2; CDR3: CASSLLGGTNTGELFF; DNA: TGTGCCAGCAGCTTATTGGGGGGGACGAACACCGGGGAGCTGTTTTTT
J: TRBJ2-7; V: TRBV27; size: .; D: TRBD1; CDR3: CASSKGQGKGDEQYF; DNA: TGTGCCAGCAGTAAAGGACAGGGGAAAGGGGACGAGCAGTACTTC
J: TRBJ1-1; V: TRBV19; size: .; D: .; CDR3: CASNRNEDTEAFF; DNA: TGTGCCAGCAACCGCAATGAGGACACTGAAGCTTTCTTT
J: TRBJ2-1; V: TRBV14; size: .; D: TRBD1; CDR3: CASSLHNRGLANEQFF; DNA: TGTGCCAGCAGCCTACATAACAGGGGATTGGCCAATGAGCAGTTCTTC
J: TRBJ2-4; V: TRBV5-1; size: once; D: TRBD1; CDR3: CASSPNPGQSEGIQYF; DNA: TGCGCCAGCAGCCCAAACCCGGGACAGTCTGAGGGCATTCAGTACTTC
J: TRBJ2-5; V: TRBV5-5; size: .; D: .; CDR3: CASSLQGLGSGETQYF; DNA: TGTGCCAGCAGCTTGCAGGGTCTCGGGTCTGGAGAGACCCAGTACTTC
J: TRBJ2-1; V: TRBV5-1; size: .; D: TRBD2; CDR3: CASSLVASGGVDNEQFF; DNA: TGCGCCAGCAGCTTGGTTGCTAGCGGGGGGGTCGACAATGAGCAGTTCTTC
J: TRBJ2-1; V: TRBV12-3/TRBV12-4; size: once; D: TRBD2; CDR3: CASRLAGGLEQFF; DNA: TGTGCCAGCAGACTAGCGGGGGGCTTAGAGCAGTTCTTC
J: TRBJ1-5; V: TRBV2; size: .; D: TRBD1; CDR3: CASSSAGGAFNQPQHF; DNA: TGTGCCAGCAGTTCCGCAGGGGGCGCTTTCAATCAGCCCCAGCATTTT
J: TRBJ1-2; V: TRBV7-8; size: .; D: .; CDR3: CASSSVSGGTHYTF; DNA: TGTGCCAGCAGCAGCGTTTCGGGAGGGACACACTACACCTTC
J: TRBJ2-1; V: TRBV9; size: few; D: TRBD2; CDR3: CASSVLGGGDVEQFF; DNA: TGTGCCAGCAGCGTTCTTGGCGGGGGGGATGTTGAGCAGTTCTTC
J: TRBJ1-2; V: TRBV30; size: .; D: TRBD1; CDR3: CAWKWDRGSYGYTF; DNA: TGTGCCTGGAAATGGGACAGGGGGTCTTATGGCTACACCTTC